This T cell receptor (beta chain) was observed in a study of Ad26.COV2.S vaccination and SARS-CoV-2 variants. Study observations and caveats: Analytic work on TCR breadth and depth might have understated the full extent of total T cell responses. Substantial breadth was reported for post-vaccination spike-specific CD8+ and CD4+ T cells.

Details on this clone: Antigen unknown.

Produced via immunoSEQ multiplex PCR; TCRdb's table is partial and in-frame only. The repertoire holds hundreds of thousands of clones, with around 87% as singletons. Germline CDR1 is MGHRA and CDR2 is YSYEKL. The CDR3 is 14 residues long. Between the trimmed V and J ends, which lost 0 bases and 5 bases, there was a span of 7 bases. As for treatment: some 20 received Ad26.COV2.S at low or high dose, single or two shots; 5 received placebo; per-sample allocation not given. Specimen acquisition occurred on day 63 following the initial vaccine or placebo injection. The sequence was obtained from a person aged 18-60 years who received the Ad26.COV2.S COVID-19 vaccine or a placebo. The rearrangement joins TRBV4-1 to TRBJ1-4; D unclear. The source was peripheral blood, collected in a trial of Ad26.COV2.S vaccine versus placebo. The CDR3 region has the DNA TGCGCCAGCAGCCAAGAGAGGGAGAATGAAAAACTGTTTTTT. As protein: CASSQERENEKLFF.